A selection of T cell receptor beta chains follows, all from one sample in a study of blood T cell repertoires in COVID-19. TCRdb keeps only in-frame clones here, not all; method: immunoSEQ multiplex PCR. The sample lists over 200,000 clones, 83% seen once, with about 1.3% in the top ten. The sample comprised peripheral blood. These receptors were collected from a woman in her 30s with COVID-19, enrolled during active disease. Both conserved end residues are part of each CDR3. A D gene is named only where the DNA matches it firmly. Clone size is stated in some rows and not others, as once, few, many or a class when expanded.

length: 14
V: TRBV11-2
size: few
D: TRBD1
J: TRBJ2-7
CDR3: CASSLDRGLDEQYF
DNA: TGTGCCAGCAGCTTAGACAGGGGGCTCGACGAGCAGTACTTC

length: 11
V: TRBV9
size: -
D: -
J: TRBJ2-7
CDR3: CASSAEVEQYF
DNA: TGTGCCAGCAGCGCGGAGGTTGAGCAGTACTTC

length: 17
V: TRBV7-2
size: -
D: TRBD2
J: TRBJ2-5
CDR3: CASSLKVGGGAGETQYF
DNA: TGTGCCAGCAGCTTAAAAGTCGGCGGGGGGGCCGGAGAGACCCAGTACTTC

length: 15
V: TRBV27
size: few
D: -
J: TRBJ2-7
CDR3: CASSSPGTPTYEQYF
DNA: TGTGCCAGCAGTTCGCCCGGGACACCGACCTACGAGCAGTACTTC

length: 15
V: TRBV6-6
size: -
D: -
J: TRBJ1-5
CDR3: CASSYSGGRGQPQHF
DNA: TGTGCCAGCAGTTACTCGGGGGGGCGAGGTCAGCCCCAGCATTTT

length: 16
V: TRBV9
size: -
D: TRBD2
J: TRBJ2-3
CDR3: CASSLTSGGRTDTQYF
DNA: TGTGCCAGCAGCTTGACTAGCGGGGGCCGCACAGATACGCAGTATTTT

length: 15
V: TRBV3-1/TRBV3-2
size: -
D: -
J: TRBJ2-5
CDR3: CASSPNGLYGETQYF
DNA: TGTGCCAGCAGCCCAAATGGACTTTACGGGGAGACCCAGTACTTC

length: 14
V: TRBV6-5
size: -
D: TRBD1
J: TRBJ1-2
CDR3: CASRRTGANYGYTF
DNA: TGTGCCAGCAGGAGGACAGGGGCTAACTATGGCTACACCTTC

length: 13
V: TRBV9
size: -
D: TRBD2
J: TRBJ2-7
CDR3: CASSETGTSGLYF
DNA: TGTGCCAGCAGCGAAACCGGGACTAGCGGGTTGTACTTC

length: 17
V: TRBV6-1
size: -
D: TRBD2
J: TRBJ2-1
CDR3: CASSERLAGDSYNEQFF
DNA: TGTGCCAGCAGTGAACGGCTAGCGGGAGATTCCTACAATGAGCAGTTCTTC

length: 14
V: TRBV18
size: -
D: TRBD2
J: TRBJ2-7
CDR3: CASSPMGGAYEQYF
DNA: TGTGCCAGCTCACCAATGGGGGGGGCCTACGAGCAGTACTTC

length: 14
V: TRBV30
size: -
D: TRBD2
J: TRBJ2-5
CDR3: CAWSVLAGVETQYF
DNA: TGTGCCTGGAGTGTCCTAGCGGGAGTGGAGACCCAGTACTTC

length: 14
V: TRBV2
size: -
D: TRBD2
J: TRBJ2-7
CDR3: CARGLAGVAYEQYF
DNA: TGTGCCAGGGGACTAGCGGGAGTTGCCTACGAGCAGTACTTC

length: 15
V: TRBV18
size: -
D: TRBD2
J: TRBJ2-7
CDR3: CASSDLAVTIYEQYF
DNA: TGTGCCAGCTCGGACCTAGCGGTGACGATCTACGAGCAGTACTTC

length: 13
V: TRBV16
size: -
D: -
J: TRBJ1-2
CDR3: CASSQSPVRGYTF
DNA: TGTGCCAGCAGCCAATCGCCAGTCCGAGGCTACACCTTC

length: 15
V: TRBV29-1
size: -
D: -
J: TRBJ2-2
CDR3: CSVGGRRSNTGELFF
DNA: TGCAGCGTTGGGGGGAGGAGGTCGAACACCGGGGAGCTGTTTTTT

length: 15
V: TRBV9
size: -
D: -
J: TRBJ1-1
CDR3: CASSVGSAENTEAFF
DNA: TGTGCCAGCAGCGTAGGATCAGCGGAAAACACTGAAGCTTTCTTT

length: 14
V: TRBV6-6
size: once
D: -
J: TRBJ2-7
CDR3: CASFRAQGTYEQYF
DNA: TGTGCCAGCTTCCGGGCGCAGGGGACCTACGAGCAGTACTTC

length: 13
V: TRBV7-7
size: once
D: TRBD1
J: TRBJ2-5
CDR3: CATRQGGSETQYF
DNA: TGTGCCACCCGACAGGGTGGTTCGGAGACCCAGTACTTC

length: 13
V: TRBV11-2
size: -
D: -
J: TRBJ2-2
CDR3: CASSPGVTGELFF
DNA: TGTGCCAGCAGCCCGGGGGTCACCGGGGAGCTGTTTTTT

length: 12
V: TRBV30
size: many
D: TRBD1
J: TRBJ1-1
CDR3: CAWDRDRGEAFF
DNA: TGTGCCTGGGACCGGGACAGGGGCGAAGCTTTCTTT

length: 13
V: TRBV2
size: -
D: TRBD1
J: TRBJ1-1
CDR3: CASRGTANTEAFF
DNA: TGTGCCAGCAGGGGGACAGCTAACACTGAAGCTTTCTTT

length: 15
V: TRBV6-1
size: few
D: TRBD1
J: TRBJ1-2
CDR3: CASSERAGGPYGYTF
DNA: TGTGCCAGCAGTGAACGGGCAGGGGGCCCTTATGGCTACACCTTC

length: 13
V: TRBV30
size: -
D: TRBD2
J: TRBJ2-5
CDR3: CAWVLGGFETQYF
DNA: TGTGCCTGGGTCTTGGGGGGGTTTGAGACCCAGTACTTC

length: 13
V: TRBV28
size: -
D: -
J: TRBJ1-1
CDR3: CASSFITDTEAFF
DNA: TGTGCCAGCAGTTTTATCACGGACACTGAAGCTTTCTTT

length: 14
V: TRBV18
size: -
D: -
J: TRBJ2-7
CDR3: CASSDAGSAYEQYF
DNA: TGTGCCAGCTCAGACGCAGGGTCCGCCTACGAGCAGTACTTC

length: 15
V: TRBV2
size: -
D: TRBD1
J: TRBJ1-2
CDR3: CASSEDRVVVYGYTF
DNA: TGTGCCAGCAGCGAGGACAGGGTCGTAGTCTATGGCTACACCTTC

length: 13
V: TRBV6-1
size: -
D: -
J: TRBJ2-7
CDR3: CASSEDRGGEQYF
DNA: TGTGCCAGCAGTGAAGACAGGGGAGGCGAGCAGTACTTC

length: 18
V: TRBV4-2
size: -
D: -
J: TRBJ1-3
CDR3: CASSPVVEGETSGNTIYF
DNA: TGTGCCAGCAGTCCGGTGGTTGAAGGGGAAACCTCTGGAAACACCATATATTTT

length: 21
V: TRBV5-1
size: -
D: -
J: TRBJ1-3
CDR3: CASSLTSPGSLPTYSGNTIYF
DNA: TGCGCCAGCAGCCTGACGTCCCCAGGGTCCCTTCCAACTTACTCTGGAAACACCATATATTTT

length: 15
V: TRBV6-2/TRBV6-3
size: -
D: TRBD1
J: TRBJ1-5
CDR3: CASSYSTGFNQPQHF
DNA: TGTGCCAGCAGTTACTCGACAGGGTTCAATCAGCCCCAGCATTTT

length: 13
V: TRBV7-3
size: once
D: TRBD2
J: TRBJ2-5
CDR3: CASSAGLAKTQYF
DNA: TGTGCCAGCAGCGCCGGACTAGCTAAGACCCAGTACTTC